The 25 T cell receptor beta chains below all came from one sample that was sequenced in a study of beta chain features in type 1 diabetes. General study findings and limits: Shortening that was moderate but significant affected the TCRB CDR3s of Type 1 diabetes patients in all four CD4+ subsets.

These receptors have no identified antigens. The study reverse transcribed the entire isolated RNA, so it sequenced expressed TCRB transcripts. The data were produced by immunoSEQ multiplex PCR, yet TCRdb's version contains in-frame clones alone and is incomplete. The profile shows about 250,000 clones, roughly 10% of them singletons. The specimen was naive CD4+ T cells from blood. These receptors were obtained from a young man with type 1 diabetes.

This clone was counted between two and nine times. This sequence joins TRBV27 and TRBJ1-2, with 7 bases matching TRBD1. The CDR3 spans 14 residues. With 5 bases clipped from V and 2 bases from J, the junction kept 5 bases outside the gene matches. Germline lookup yields CDR1 MNHEY and CDR2 SMNVEV (reference sequence). CDR3 nucleotide sequence: TGTGCCAGCAGTAAACCGGGACAGAACTATGGCTACACCTTC. Its protein product is CASSKPGQNYGYTF.

As regards this clone: The identical CDR3 is also encoded by other nucleotide sequences in the sample. This chain joins TRBV18 and TRBJ2-7; TRBD1 matches at 7 bases. CDR1 KGHSH and CDR2 LQKENI come from the germline V gene. This CDR3 is 14 amino acids long. V shed 2 bases, J shed 0 bases, and the junction held 1 base outside the gene matches. The CDR3, as DNA: TGTGCCAGCTCACCAGGGACAGCCTCCTACGAGCAGTACTTC. Translated: CASSPGTASYEQYF.

V is TRBV7-9 and J is TRBJ1-6; no definite D call. The germline V gene encodes CDR1 SEHNR and CDR2 FQNEAQ (reference sequence). Trimming took 6 bases from V and 0 from J, leaving 12 bases between them. The CDR3 has 16 residues. The CDR3 sequence is CASRALTTSYNSPLHF. CDR3 DNA: TGTGCCAGCAGGGCCCTTACTACCTCCTATAATTCACCCCTCCACTTT.

The chain employs TRBV25-1 and TRBJ1-1; no definite D call. There are 13 residues in the CDR3. The V gene's germline CDR1 is MGHDK and CDR2 SYGVNS. With 3 bases removed from V and 1 base from J, the gap between germline ends came to 6 bases. CDR3 residues: CASSDNRNTEAFF. The DNA for the CDR3 is TGTGCCAGCAGTGACAATAGGAACACTGAAGCTTTCTTT.

This clone turned up a few times. This chain links TRBV4-1 with TRBJ2-3; TRBD1 might be the D (6 bases). CDR1 MGHRA and CDR2 YSYEKL come from the germline V gene. The CDR3 length is 16 residues. V was cut by 4 bases and J by 0 bases, with 14 bases left in between. The CDR3 region has the DNA TGCGCCAGCAGCCTCGGACAGACCTCTAGCACAGATACGCAGTATTTT. Encoded protein: CASSLGQTSSTDTQYF.

This clone appeared a few times. The rearrangement joins TRBV7-3 to TRBJ2-7; possible D gene TRBD2, 5 bases. Germline values: CDR1 SGHTA, CDR2 FQGTGA. V lost 5 bases and J lost 6, with 14 bases in between. This CDR3 has 13 residues. CDR3 loop: CASSQWERGEQYF. CDR3 bases: TGTGCCAGCAGCCAGTGGGAGCGCGGCGAGCAGTACTTC.

With respect to this clone: The sample holds other DNA sequences that translate to the same CDR3. The chain employs TRBV6-5 and TRBJ1-4; 7 bases line up with TRBD1. The CDR3 runs to 15 residues. Germline values: CDR1 MNHEY, CDR2 SVGAGI. J was trimmed by 7 bases and V by 0 bases; bases with no gene match: 5. CDR3 sequence (DNA): TGTGCCAGCAGTTACTCAGGGGGCAGCGGTGAAAAACTGTTTTTT. This gives the protein CASSYSGGSGEKLFF.

This clone was detected once. The chain links TRBV30 to TRBJ2-5; D is uncertain. Trimming shortened V by 0 bases and J by 9 bases, and 8 bases separated the two germline ends. The CDR3 runs 11 residues. CDR1 and CDR2 from the germline V gene are GTSNPN and SVGIG (reference sequence). CDR3 bases: TGTGCCTGGAGTGTACGGAGTTCCCAGTACTTC. It codes for CAWSVRSSQYF.

There are a few counts of this clone. The chain uses TRBV14 and TRBJ2-2; no definite D call. The V end was cut by 2 bases, the J end by 7 bases, with 8 bases between. From germline, CDR1 is SGHDN and CDR2 FVKESK. The CDR3 extends over 13 amino acids. CDR3 nucleotides: TGTGCCAGCAGCCAAAATCCAGGCGGGGAGCTGTTTTTT. It codes for CASSQNPGGELFF.

The chain couples TRBV9 to TRBJ2-3, with D hard to call. Trimming shortened V by 0 bases and J by 0 bases, and 11 bases separated the two germline ends. Per the germline V gene, CDR1 is SGDLS and CDR2 is YYNGEE. CDR3 length: 16 amino acids. The CDR3 sequence: CASSVAPGVSTDTQYF. The CDR3 DNA sequence: TGTGCCAGCAGCGTAGCCCCTGGAGTCAGCACAGATACGCAGTATTTT.

This clone has just a few counts. The genes are TRBV29-1 and TRBJ1-4; TRBD1 is a possible D gene (6 bases). Germline V gives CDR1 SQVTM, CDR2 ANQGSEA. The CDR3 extends over 15 amino acids. V was clipped by 6 bases and J by 5 bases, with 19 bases between them. The CDR3 coding sequence is TGCAGCGTAAACACGGCCGGGACACCAAATGAAAAACTGTTTTTT. It is translated as CSVNTAGTPNEKLFF.

This clone was seen more than once but under ten times. The chain links TRBV7-8 to TRBJ2-7; 7 bases match TRBD2. V was clipped by 1 base and J by 2 bases; unmatched bases: 5. Germline V lookup: CDR1 SGHVS, CDR2 FQNEAQ. The CDR3 has 15 residues. The CDR3 DNA reads as TGTGCCAGCAGCTTAGGACTAGCTCCAACCTACGAGCAGTACTTC. Amino acid sequence: CASSLGLAPTYEQYF. Drawing the rest from reference TRBV7-8 and TRBJ2-7, the complete variable domain is GAGVSQSPRYKVAKRGQDVALRCDPISGHVSLFWYQQALGQGPEFLTYFQNEAQLDKSGLPSDRFFAERPEGSVSTLKIQRTQQEDSAVYLCASSLGLAPTYEQYFGPGTRLTVT.

The chain is built from TRBV7-2 and TRBJ2-5; 8 positions match TRBD2. The CDR3 is 17 amino acids. Germline V CDR1 and CDR2: SGHTA, FQGNSA. Unmatched junction bases numbered 16, after V lost 5 bases and J lost 5 bases. In DNA form, the CDR3 reads TGTGCCAGCAGCGCGAGGCCCGGACTAGCTGGAGGCGAGACCCAGTACTTC. As protein: CASSARPGLAGGETQYF. The full variable domain, completed using reference TRBV7-2 and TRBJ2-5, is GAGVSQSPSNKVTEKGKDVELRCDPISGHTALYWYRQSLGQGLEFLIYFQGNSAPDKSGLPSDRFSAERTGGSVSTLTIQRTQQEDSAVYLCASSARPGLAGGETQYFGPGTRLLVL.

This chain connects TRBV7-3 to TRBJ1-2; D might be TRBD1 (6 bases). The CDR3 has 13 residues. Trimming cost V 5 bases and J 4 bases, with 11 bases left between them. Germline values: CDR1 SGHTA, CDR2 FQGTGA. CDR3 coding DNA: TGTGCCAGCAGCCCAGGGGACGGCTATGGCTACACCTTC. This encodes CASSPGDGYGYTF. The whole variable domain, filled in from reference TRBV7-3 and TRBJ1-2, reads GAGVSQTPSNKVTEKGKYVELRCDPISGHTALYWYRQSLGQGPEFLIYFQGTGAADDSGLPNDRFFAVRPEGSVSTLKIQRTERGDSAVYLCASSPGDGYGYTFGSGTRLTVV.

The chain uses TRBV5-1 and TRBJ2-5, with 7 bases identical to TRBD1. CDR1 and CDR2 from the germline V gene are SGHRS and YFSETQ. J gave up 4 bases and V 0 bases, and 6 bases lay outside the gene matches. The CDR3 contains 15 residues. CDR3 in DNA: TGCGCCAGCAGCTTGGGGACAGGCCTCGGAGAGACCCAGTACTTC. Translation: CASSLGTGLGETQYF.

V is TRBV29-1 and J is TRBJ1-5, with 7 bases that match TRBD1. Germline V gives CDR1 SQVTM, CDR2 ANQGSEA. V was pared by 8 bases and J by 4 bases, with 5 bases of the junction left unmatched. This CDR3 is built from 12 residues. CDR3: CSLQGKNQPQHF. CDR3 nucleotide sequence: TGCAGCTTACAGGGGAAAAATCAGCCCCAGCATTTT.

The V gene is TRBV18, the J gene TRBJ2-2; D is unclear. Trimming left V 2 bases short and J 2 bases short, with 6 bases between. This CDR3 comprises 14 residues. CDR1 is KGHSH, CDR2 LQKENI, per germline. CDR3 in amino acids: CASSPELNTGELFF. CDR3 coding DNA: TGTGCCAGCTCACCAGAGCTAAACACCGGGGAGCTGTTTTTT.

There are a few counts of this clone. The chain combines TRBV11-2 with TRBJ2-3, with TRBD2 matching 10 bases. This CDR3 has 15 amino acids. Losses at the gene ends were 8 bases for V and 3 bases for J; bases not matched to a gene: 8. Germline V gives CDR1 SGHAT, CDR2 FQNNGV. The CDR3 here is CASGERGGPTDTQYF. CDR3 coding DNA: TGTGCCAGCGGGGAGCGGGGGGGCCCTACAGATACGCAGTATTTT.

V gene TRBV9 combines with J gene TRBJ2-3, with TRBD2 matching 9 bases. The CDR3 consists of 15 residues. J gave up 5 bases and V 3 bases, and 7 bases lay outside the gene matches. CDR1 and CDR2 from the germline V gene are SGDLS and YYNGEE. CDR3 sequence reads: CASSGRGGAVDTQYF. CDR3 sequence (DNA): TGTGCCAGCAGCGGACGCGGGGGGGCCGTAGATACGCAGTATTTT.

The rearrangement uses TRBV2 and TRBJ2-7; TRBD2 might be the D (5 bases). CDR1 and CDR2 (germline): SNHLY, FYNNEI. The CDR3 is made up of 11 amino acids. V lost 8 bases, J lost 9 bases, and 14 bases lay in between. The CDR3 protein is CASRAQEVQYF. In DNA form, the CDR3 reads TGTGCCAGCCGCGCGCAGGAGGTGCAGTACTTC.

The chain has TRBV5-1 and TRBJ1-5, with D possibly matching TRBD1 (5 bases). There are 15 residues in the CDR3. V lost 0 bases to trimming and J lost 2 bases, with 9 bases between them. Germline CDR1 and CDR2: SGHRS and YFSETQ. Here the CDR3 reads CASSLEGFGNQPQHF. The CDR3 nucleotides are TGCGCCAGCAGCTTGGAGGGGTTTGGCAATCAGCCCCAGCATTTT.

This clone turned up a few times. V and J are TRBV9 and TRBJ2-2; 9 bases match TRBD2. The CDR3 is 14 amino acids. Germline V lookup: CDR1 SGDLS, CDR2 YYNGEE. Trimming cost V 6 bases and J 3 bases; bases outside gene matches: 3. In DNA, the CDR3 is TGTGCCAGCACGAGACTAGCGGACACCGGGGAGCTGTTTTTT. This codes for CASTRLADTGELFF.

The chain has TRBV9 and TRBJ1-2; TRBD1 matches 7 bases. This CDR3 region has 14 residues. V lost 4 bases and J lost 8; bases outside the gene matches: 11. CDR1 is SGDLS, CDR2 YYNGEE, per germline. For the CDR3, the DNA is TGTGCCAGCAGCCTTACGACAGGGACCTACGGCTACACCTTC. It encodes CASSLTTGTYGYTF.

CDR3 sequence: CASSHPGGASEQFF. In nucleotides, the CDR3 is TGTGCCAGCAGCCACCCCGGGGGGGCAAGTGAGCAGTTCTTC. This chain uses TRBV7-9 with TRBJ2-1; 8 nucleotides line up with TRBD2. This CDR3 spans 14 amino acids. Germline V CDR1 and CDR2: SEHNR, FQNEAQ (reference sequence). Trimming removed 5 bases from V and 9 bases from J; junction bases left unmatched: 9.

There are a few counts of this clone. CDR3 loop: CSVVTSQARYSGANVLTF. As DNA, the CDR3 is TGCAGCGTCGTAACCTCACAGGCGCGGTACTCTGGGGCCAACGTCCTGACTTTC. The J gene is TRBJ2-6, the V gene TRBV29-1; possible D gene TRBD1, 5 bases. Germline V lookup: CDR1 SQVTM, CDR2 ANQGSEA. The CDR3 extends over 18 amino acids. The V end was cut by 6 bases, the J end by 0 bases, with 21 bases between.